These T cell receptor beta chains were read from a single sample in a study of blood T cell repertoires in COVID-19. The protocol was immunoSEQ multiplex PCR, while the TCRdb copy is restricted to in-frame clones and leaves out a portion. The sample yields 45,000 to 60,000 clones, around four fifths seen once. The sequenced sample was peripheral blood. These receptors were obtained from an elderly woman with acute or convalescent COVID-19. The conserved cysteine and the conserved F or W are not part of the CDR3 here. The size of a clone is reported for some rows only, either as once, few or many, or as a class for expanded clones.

cdr3_aa: ASRFGGGDEQF
j_call: TRBJ2-1
clone_size: once
v_call: TRBV5-1

cdr3_aa: ATSFFTGTNEKLF
j_call: TRBJ1-4
clone_size: NA
v_call: TRBV15

cdr3_aa: ASSESTDTQY
j_call: TRBJ2-3
clone_size: NA
v_call: TRBV6-1

cdr3_aa: ASSPSQGYYGYT
j_call: TRBJ1-2
clone_size: NA
v_call: TRBV19

cdr3_aa: ASSSIAGYNEQF
j_call: TRBJ2-1
clone_size: once
v_call: TRBV3-1/TRBV3-2

cdr3_aa: ASSPGTGPEKLF
j_call: TRBJ1-4
clone_size: NA
v_call: TRBV7-9

cdr3_aa: ASSLGGADGRYT
j_call: TRBJ1-2
clone_size: NA
v_call: TRBV11-2

cdr3_aa: ASRPGDFSGNTIY
j_call: TRBJ1-3
clone_size: NA
v_call: TRBV9

cdr3_aa: ASGIQGYGYT
j_call: TRBJ1-2
clone_size: few
v_call: TRBV12-5

cdr3_aa: ASLGLGTGGFGYT
j_call: TRBJ1-2
clone_size: NA
v_call: TRBV6-5

cdr3_aa: ASRDRVEVTGYT
j_call: TRBJ1-2
clone_size: once
v_call: TRBV2

cdr3_aa: ASSMGGQGSGNTIY
j_call: TRBJ1-3
clone_size: once
v_call: TRBV19

cdr3_aa: ASSYSRAGSVYEQY
j_call: TRBJ2-7
clone_size: NA
v_call: TRBV6-5

cdr3_aa: ASILTENSPLH
j_call: TRBJ1-6
clone_size: NA
v_call: TRBV2

cdr3_aa: ASSVKGGKGDGNTIY
j_call: TRBJ1-3
clone_size: NA
v_call: TRBV9

cdr3_aa: ASSGTLPSSYNEQF
j_call: TRBJ2-1
clone_size: NA
v_call: TRBV2

cdr3_aa: ASSQVQMNTEAF
j_call: TRBJ1-1
clone_size: NA
v_call: TRBV3-1/TRBV3-2

cdr3_aa: ASSLRGGGDNEQF
j_call: TRBJ2-1
clone_size: NA
v_call: TRBV7-2

cdr3_aa: ASSFRQGVGYT
j_call: TRBJ1-2
clone_size: NA
v_call: TRBV5-1

cdr3_aa: ASSKERTGLSPYYGYT
j_call: TRBJ1-2
clone_size: NA
v_call: TRBV21-1

cdr3_aa: ASSLQGAGNQPQH
j_call: TRBJ1-5
clone_size: NA
v_call: TRBV7-8

cdr3_aa: ASSPGLKGAYGYT
j_call: TRBJ1-2
clone_size: NA
v_call: TRBV3-1/TRBV3-2

cdr3_aa: ASSPPLRQPSYEQY
j_call: TRBJ2-7
clone_size: few
v_call: TRBV18

cdr3_aa: ASSPGPGQASRRYGYT
j_call: TRBJ1-2
clone_size: once
v_call: TRBV11-2

cdr3_aa: ASAEAQGVTYNEQF
j_call: TRBJ2-1
clone_size: NA
v_call: TRBV2

cdr3_aa: ASSSSQASSFAGELF
j_call: TRBJ2-2
clone_size: few
v_call: TRBV13

cdr3_aa: ASSMHPGTGGDYEQY
j_call: TRBJ2-7
clone_size: NA
v_call: TRBV5-1

cdr3_aa: ASSQDALAGSREQF
j_call: TRBJ2-1
clone_size: NA
v_call: TRBV4-2

cdr3_aa: ASSLGGGPSGNTIY
j_call: TRBJ1-3
clone_size: once
v_call: TRBV11-3

cdr3_aa: SASGPGGYT
j_call: TRBJ1-2
clone_size: NA
v_call: TRBV20-1

cdr3_aa: ASSEWLGGGAEAF
j_call: TRBJ1-1
clone_size: NA
v_call: TRBV2

cdr3_aa: AWSVPTVHGYT
j_call: TRBJ1-2
clone_size: NA
v_call: TRBV30

cdr3_aa: ASSKTVYNEQF
j_call: TRBJ2-1
clone_size: NA
v_call: TRBV7-9

cdr3_aa: ASSELAGGEQY
j_call: TRBJ2-7
clone_size: once
v_call: TRBV3-1/TRBV3-2

cdr3_aa: ATSDSLRDTQY
j_call: TRBJ2-3
clone_size: once
v_call: TRBV24-1

cdr3_aa: ASSLGRVPYSNQPQH
j_call: TRBJ1-5
clone_size: NA
v_call: TRBV5-5

cdr3_aa: ASSLGAIKTGFNYGYT
j_call: TRBJ1-2
clone_size: NA
v_call: TRBV7-8

cdr3_aa: ASETGGGYT
j_call: TRBJ1-2
clone_size: once
v_call: TRBV12-3/TRBV12-4

cdr3_aa: ASSNTGNYEQY
j_call: TRBJ2-7
clone_size: NA
v_call: TRBV6-5

cdr3_aa: ASSGQTNSPLH
j_call: TRBJ1-6
clone_size: NA
v_call: TRBV25-1

cdr3_aa: ASGGGLLADTQY
j_call: TRBJ2-3
clone_size: NA
v_call: TRBV5-1

cdr3_aa: ASSKSGGANNEQF
j_call: TRBJ2-1
clone_size: NA
v_call: TRBV5-4

cdr3_aa: ASSLAGGAGELF
j_call: TRBJ2-2
clone_size: NA
v_call: TRBV7-7